These 20 T cell receptor beta chains came from one sample sequenced in a study of cytomegalovirus exposure and HLA in healthy donors. The PCR employed 60 Vbeta primers together with 13 Jbeta primers. TCRdb's table, derived via immunoSEQ multiplex PCR, lists solely in-frame clones and lacks some. The sample includes approximately 140,000 clones, roughly four fifths of them seen just once. Sequencing was carried out using PBMCs. The receptors stem from a woman aged 35 to 49 in good health and CMV-seropositive.

In this sample, this clone turned up a few times. The chain carries TRBV5-1 and TRBJ1-6; tentative D call: TRBD1 (6 bases). The V end lost 1 base, the J end lost 0 bases, and 17 bases lay between the germline ends. Germline loops: CDR1 SGHRS, CDR2 YFSETQ. This CDR3 comprises 19 residues. CDR3 loop: CASSLRPRDTSSYNSPLHF. CDR3 bases: TGCGCCAGCAGCTTGCGTCCTCGGGACACGAGCTCCTATAATTCACCCCTCCACTTT.

This clone appeared a single time. The chain joins TRBV27 to TRBJ1-6; 7 bases map to TRBD1. With 7 bases clipped from V and 12 bases from J, the junction kept 12 bases outside the gene matches. The CDR3 has 14 amino acids. Germline V gene lookup returns CDR1 MNHEY and CDR2 SMNVEV (reference sequence). The CDR3 DNA follows: TGTGCCAGCAACCCCCGGGACAGAGGAAGACCCCTCCACTTT. Translation: CASNPRDRGRPLHF.

The chain couples TRBV9 to TRBJ1-2; D not certain. The CDR3 consists of 15 residues. CDR1 and CDR2 from the germline V gene are SGDLS and YYNGEE. V was shortened by 0 bases and J by 1 base, with 10 bases between the two germline ends. The CDR3 here is CASSVDDYGNYGYTF. The DNA for the CDR3 is TGTGCCAGCAGCGTAGACGACTATGGTAACTATGGCTACACCTTC.

This clone was observed a single time. This rearrangement joins TRBV7-3 to TRBJ2-2; no firm D call. The CDR3 has 16 amino acids. The germline V gene encodes CDR1 SGHTA and CDR2 FQGTGA. The ends were cut back, 4 bases at V and 2 bases at J, with 14 bases in the middle. CDR3 DNA: TGTGCCAGCAGCTCCACGTCACGGGTTAACACCGGGGAGCTGTTTTTT. This gives the protein CASSSTSRVNTGELFF.

The gene calls are TRBV10-3 and TRBJ2-7; 7 nucleotides match TRBD1. V lost 4 bases and J lost 4; bases outside the gene matches: 7. The CDR3 length is 14 residues. Germline values: CDR1 ENHRY, CDR2 SYGVKD. CDR3 sequence reads: CAISGRPGGYEQYF. CDR3 DNA: TGTGCCATCAGTGGGAGGCCAGGGGGTTACGAGCAGTACTTC.

The genes are TRBV9 and TRBJ2-5, with 9 bases identical to TRBD2. The CDR3 runs 16 residues. The V gene's germline CDR1 is SGDLS and CDR2 YYNGEE. The V and J ends lost 0 bases and 1 base, in that order; junction bases with no gene match: 4. As DNA, the CDR3 is TGTGCCAGCAGCGTAGAAGTTAGCGGGGGCCAAGAGACCCAGTACTTC. Translation gives CASSVEVSGGQETQYF.

V usage is TRBV7-2 and J usage is TRBJ1-5, with 8 bases identical to TRBD1. Germline lookup yields CDR1 SGHTA and CDR2 FQGNSA. The V and J ends lost 1 base and 4 bases, in that order; junction bases with no gene match: 0. The CDR3 is made up of 14 amino acids. CDR3 residues: CASSLGQGNQPQHF. The CDR3, as DNA: TGTGCCAGCAGCTTAGGACAGGGGAATCAGCCCCAGCATTTT.

The V gene is TRBV19, the J gene TRBJ2-7; D perhaps matches TRBD2 (6 bases). V shed 6 bases and J shed 2 bases, with 14 bases lying between them. CDR1 and CDR2 (germline): LNHDA, SQIVND (reference sequence). The CDR3 sequence is 14 residues long. CDR3 nucleotide sequence: TGTGCCAGTAGCGCCGGGACTTTAACCTACGAGCAGTACTTC. Its protein product is CASSAGTLTYEQYF.

V usage is TRBV4-2 and J usage is TRBJ2-1, with D maybe TRBD2 (6 bases). Germline CDR1 LGHNA, CDR2 YNFKEQ. The ends were cut back, 4 bases at V and 3 bases at J, with 19 bases in the middle. This CDR3 has 17 residues. DNA for the CDR3: TGTGCCAGCAGCCTTACCTCCGTAGCGGAGAGCTACAATGAGCAGTTCTTC. Its protein is CASSLTSVAESYNEQFF.

This chain joins TRBV15 and TRBJ1-2; no clear D. This CDR3 has 16 amino acids. Germline CDR1 and CDR2: LNHNV and YYDKDF (reference sequence). The V gene lost 2 bases and the J gene lost 0 bases, with 13 bases spanning the gap. The CDR3 loop is CATSRPADLANYGYTF. The CDR3 coding sequence is TGTGCCACCAGCAGACCGGCTGACCTAGCTAACTATGGCTACACCTTC.

This sequence joins TRBV5-1 and TRBJ2-7, with TRBD2 matching over 12 bases. Germline V CDR1 and CDR2: SGHRS, YFSETQ. The junction had 13 bases not matched to a gene; V was cut back by 7 bases and J by 2 bases. The CDR3 sequence is 17 residues long. The CDR3 is CASAPRGSSGRAYEQYF. CDR3 bases: TGCGCCAGCGCGCCAAGAGGCTCTAGCGGGAGGGCCTACGAGCAGTACTTC.

This clone was counted once. This chain links TRBV10-3 with TRBJ1-1, with 8 bases lining up with TRBD1. V dropped 7 bases and J dropped 0; count of bases not matched to a gene: 10. The CDR3 spans 16 residues. Germline-derived CDR1 and CDR2 are ENHRY and SYGVKD. DNA for the CDR3: TGTGCCATCACCCAACAGGCAGGGGGCCTGAACACTGAAGCTTTCTTT. Amino acids: CAITQQAGGLNTEAFF.

The CDR3 DNA reads as TGTGCCAGCTCACCATCCGGGACTAGCGGGCTTCGCTCCTACAATGAGCAGTTCTTC. It specifies CASSPSGTSGLRSYNEQFF. The rearrangement joins TRBV18 to TRBJ2-1; 12 bases map to TRBD2. The V and J ends lost 2 bases and 0 bases, in that order; junction bases with no gene match: 8. The CDR3 length is 19 residues. Germline CDR1 reads KGHSH; CDR2 reads LQKENI.

The V and J genes are TRBV18 and TRBJ2-7, with TRBD1 as a possible D gene (5 bases). The CDR3 runs to 15 residues. Trimming removed 4 bases from V and 0 bases from J, with 13 bases in between. Germline-derived CDR1 and CDR2 are KGHSH and LQKENI. The CDR3 bases are TGTGCCAGCTCACAAAGCAGGACAAGCTCCTACGAGCAGTACTTC. This gives the protein CASSQSRTSSYEQYF.

The sample holds a few counts of this clone. The rearrangement uses TRBV30 and TRBJ1-1; possible D gene TRBD1, 6 bases. The CDR3 contains 14 residues. Germline V lookup: CDR1 GTSNPN, CDR2 SVGIG (reference sequence). Trimming cost V 2 bases and J 6 bases, with 16 bases left between them. CDR3 region: CAWSTKQGFAEAFF. The CDR3 DNA is TGTGCCTGGAGTACCAAACAGGGTTTCGCTGAAGCTTTCTTT.

J is TRBJ1-4 and V is TRBV30; D gene unclear. Trimming took off 2 bases at V and 4 bases at J, with 5 bases between the two ends. The CDR3 extends over 12 amino acids. CDR1 and CDR2 from the germline V gene are GTSNPN and SVGIG (reference sequence). CDR3 bases: TGTGCCTGGAGTTTCAGTAATGAAAAACTGTTTTTT. This gives the protein CAWSFSNEKLFF.

The CDR3 reads CASSYSRSGDTEAFF. Here the CDR3 DNA reads TGTGCCAGCAGTTACTCCCGGTCAGGGGATACTGAAGCTTTCTTT. This chain links TRBV6-5 with TRBJ1-1; D possibly corresponds to TRBD1 (6 bases). The CDR3 runs to 15 residues. V shed 0 bases and J shed 5 bases, with 13 bases lying between them. Per the germline V gene, CDR1 is MNHEY and CDR2 is SVGAGI.

The rearrangement uses TRBV6-6 and TRBJ2-1, with 7 bases matching TRBD2. This CDR3 has 14 amino acids. V lost 6 bases to trimming and J lost 9 bases; unmatched junction nucleotides: 11. From germline, CDR1 is MNHNY and CDR2 SVGAGI (reference sequence). CDR3 protein: CASRAGGTVSEQFF. CDR3 coding DNA: TGTGCCAGCAGGGCCGGGGGGACCGTCAGTGAGCAGTTCTTC.

V is TRBV7-8 and J is TRBJ1-5; TRBD1 agrees at 9 bases. J gave up 1 base and V 4 bases, and 2 bases lay outside the gene matches. Per germline, CDR1 SGHVS and CDR2 FQNEAQ. The CDR3 runs to 15 residues. CDR3 amino acids: CASSWGTGSNQPQHF. The DNA of the CDR3 is TGTGCCAGCAGCTGGGGGACAGGGAGCAATCAGCCCCAGCATTTT.

This sequence joins TRBV7-2 and TRBJ1-2; 8 bases map to TRBD1. CDR3 size: 18 residues. With V trimmed by 9 bases and J by 5 bases, 23 bases remained unmatched. Germline V gene data show CDR1 as SGHTA and CDR2 as FQGNSA. The CDR3 DNA reads TGTGCCAGAATCGAGGGCCCAGGGGGCTTTAATTCGGGTTATGGCTACACCTTC. Protein: CARIEGPGGFNSGYGYTF.